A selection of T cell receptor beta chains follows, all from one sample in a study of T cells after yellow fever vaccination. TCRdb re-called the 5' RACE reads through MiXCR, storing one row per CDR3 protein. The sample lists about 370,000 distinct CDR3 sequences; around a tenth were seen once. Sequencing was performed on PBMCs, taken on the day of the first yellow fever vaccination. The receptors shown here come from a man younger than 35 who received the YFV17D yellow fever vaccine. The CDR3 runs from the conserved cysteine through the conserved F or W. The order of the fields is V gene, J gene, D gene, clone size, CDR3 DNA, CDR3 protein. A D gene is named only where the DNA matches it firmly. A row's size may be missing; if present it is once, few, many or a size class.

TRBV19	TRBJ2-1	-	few	TGTGCCAGTAGTATCCCTCTGACCCAGGGTCTCCTGGGCGATGAGCAGTTCTTC	CASSIPLTQGLLGDEQFF
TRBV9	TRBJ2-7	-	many	TGTGCCAGCAAAGCTCAGCAGTACTTC	CASKAQQYF
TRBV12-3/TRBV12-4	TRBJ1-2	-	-	TGTGCCAGCAGTTTAGGCAGGGCTGGCTACACCTTC	CASSLGRAGYTF
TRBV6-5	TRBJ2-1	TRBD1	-	TGTGCCAGCAGTTTTGGGACAGAACCATACAATGAGCAGTTCTTC	CASSFGTEPYNEQFF
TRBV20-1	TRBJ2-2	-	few	TGCAGTGCTAGAGATAGCGCGAACACCGGGGAGCTGTTTTTT	CSARDSANTGELFF
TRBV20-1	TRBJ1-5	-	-	TGCAGTGCTAGAGAATTCATTCAGCCCCAGCATTTT	CSAREFIQPQHF
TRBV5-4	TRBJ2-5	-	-	TGTGCCAGCAGCCGGGGGGCGGCGGGGTCGGAGACCCAGTACTTC	CASSRGAAGSETQYF
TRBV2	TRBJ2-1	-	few	TGTGCCAGCAGGGACAGTCTCTACAATGAGCAGTTCTTC	CASRDSLYNEQFF
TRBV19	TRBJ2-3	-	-	TGTGCCAGTAGACTGGGCAGGGGGGCAGATACGCAGTATTTT	CASRLGRGADTQYF
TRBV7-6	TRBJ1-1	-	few	TGTGCCAGCACTTCCGGTAACACTGAAGCTTTCTTT	CASTSGNTEAFF
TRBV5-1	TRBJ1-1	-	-	TGCGCCAGCAGATTACACCCTGGGAGCACTGAAGCTTTCTTT	CASRLHPGSTEAFF
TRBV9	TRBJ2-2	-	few	TGTGCCAGCAGCACGACTTCCTGGATCTCGGATACTAACACCGGGGAGCTGTTTTTT	CASSTTSWISDTNTGELFF
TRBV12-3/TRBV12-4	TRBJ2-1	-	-	TGTGCCAGCAGCTCCCTCTCCTACAATGAGCAGTTCTTC	CASSSLSYNEQFF
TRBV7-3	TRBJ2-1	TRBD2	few	TGTGCCAGCAGCCAAGGGCCTAGCGGGGGGAGCTCCTACAATGAGCAGTTCTTC	CASSQGPSGGSSYNEQFF
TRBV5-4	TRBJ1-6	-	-	TGTGCCAGCAGCATCGAGGACAGCTATAATTCACCCCTCCACTTT	CASSIEDSYNSPLHF
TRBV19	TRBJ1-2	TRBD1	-	TGTGCCAGTAGTATTATCGCCGGACAGGGGGCGTCCGGTACGGGCTACACCTTC	CASSIIAGQGASGTGYTF
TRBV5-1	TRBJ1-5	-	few	TGCGCCAGCAGCTTATCCCGAGATCAGCCCCAGCATTTT	CASSLSRDQPQHF
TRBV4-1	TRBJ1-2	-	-	TGCGCCAGCAGCCAAAGAAAAGCTAACTATGGCTACACCTTC	CASSQRKANYGYTF
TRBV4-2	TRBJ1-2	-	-	TGTGCCAGCAGCCAAGATGGGACGGGGGATGGCTATGGCTACACCTTC	CASSQDGTGDGYGYTF
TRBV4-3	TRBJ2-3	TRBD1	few	TGCGCCAGCAGCCAAGATTGGGACAGTTACACAGATACGCAGTATTTT	CASSQDWDSYTDTQYF
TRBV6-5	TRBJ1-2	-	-	TGTGCCAGCAGTTTATTGGGGGCGATGAATGGCTACACCTTC	CASSLLGAMNGYTF
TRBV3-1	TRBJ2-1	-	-	TGTGCCAGCAGCCCCCGCTTCCCCTCCTACAATGAGCAGTTCTTC	CASSPRFPSYNEQFF
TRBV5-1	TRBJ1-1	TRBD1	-	TGCGCCAGCAGCTGGACAGGGGGATCGAACACTGAAGCTTTCTTT	CASSWTGGSNTEAFF
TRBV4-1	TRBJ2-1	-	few	TGCGCCAGCAGCCAAGTAACGGTGAGCTCCTACAATGAGCAGTTCTTC	CASSQVTVSSYNEQFF
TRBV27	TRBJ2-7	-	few	TGTGCCACCCGGGGGCGGCGAGTTTACGAGCAGTACTTC	CATRGRRVYEQYF
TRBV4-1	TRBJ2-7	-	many	TGCGCCAGCAGCCAACTGACAGGATACTCCTACGAGCAGTACTTC	CASSQLTGYSYEQYF
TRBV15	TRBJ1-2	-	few	TGTGCCACCAGCAGAGAAACGGGGGGCTACACCTTC	CATSRETGGYTF
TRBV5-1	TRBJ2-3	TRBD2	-	TGCGCCAGCAGCCCGGGGACTAGCGGGGTCGATACGCAGTATTTT	CASSPGTSGVDTQYF
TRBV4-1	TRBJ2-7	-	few	TGCGCCAGCAGCCAAGATAGCCAGGGAGTGTGGGACGAGCAGTACTTC	CASSQDSQGVWDEQYF
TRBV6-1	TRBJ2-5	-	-	TGTGCCAGCAGTAGCTGGGGGGCGAAGACCCAGTACTTC	CASSSWGAKTQYF
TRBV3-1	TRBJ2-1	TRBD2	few	TGTGCCAGCAGCCAAGTGCCTGGGGCGGGGGACTCCTACAATGAGCAGTTCTTC	CASSQVPGAGDSYNEQFF
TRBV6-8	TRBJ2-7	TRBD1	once	TGTGCCAGCAGGCTAGGACAGGCCGACGACGAGCAGTACTTC	CASRLGQADDEQYF
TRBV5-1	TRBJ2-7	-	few	TGCGCCAGCAGCCACCCCCGTGATCGTGAGCAGTACTTC	CASSHPRDREQYF
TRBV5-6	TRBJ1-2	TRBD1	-	TGTGCCAGCAGCTCCCCCTGGACAGGGCGATATGGCTACACCTTC	CASSSPWTGRYGYTF